This T cell receptor beta chain was found in a study of CD8 T cells in ankylosing spondylitis. Quantitative barcoded 5'-RACE was used to prepare TCR beta libraries. TCRdb reprocessed the 5' RACE reads with MiXCR, giving one entry per CDR3 protein. The sample shows roughly 300,000 distinct CDR3 sequences, 8% of them seen only once. The CDR3 spans 14 residues. Germline loops: CDR1 LNHDA, CDR2 SQIVND (reference sequence). The V and J ends lost 5 bases and 5 bases respectively, with 13 bases between them. This clonotype was picked up a small number of times. Its cognate antigen is unknown. General study findings and limits: Several highly homologous variants made up a TCR beta motif, and this motif appeared characteristic of ankylosing spondylitis blood.

This chain connects TRBV19 to TRBJ1-5; D unresolved. Sequencing input: blood, either unsorted or a sorted T cell fraction (not recorded which). The TCR was taken from a male donor with ankylosing spondylitis. The CDR3 is CASSSRLSYQPQHF. DNA for the CDR3: TGTGCCAGTAGTTCCCGACTGTCTTATCAGCCCCAGCATTTT.